The clone carrying this T cell receptor beta chain is deemed medium-sized. Its antigen is unknown. This sample was included in a study of breast tumors, draining lymph nodes, adjacent tissues. CDR3 length: 16 residues. The V gene end was trimmed by 10 bases and the J gene end by 0 bases; junction bases not matched to a gene: 4. Germline V gene sequence: CDR1 ENHRY, CDR2 SYGVKD. MiXCR, applied by TCRdb to the multiplex PCR reads, yields one record per CDR3 protein. Of some 65,000 distinct CDR3 sequences listed, over 40% are singletons. Whole-study results and caveats: Compared with basal-like, luminal-like tumors shared significantly more repertoire with nontumor tissue. Compared with lymph nodes, tumors were less diverse; compared with nontumor tissue, more.

The TCR originated in a female donor with breast cancer. Some clones in this sample may be carry-over from other donors' samples. The chain couples TRBV10-3 to TRBJ2-6; 12 bases fit TRBD1. The sample was breast tumor tissue. The CDR3, as DNA: TGTGCCACCGGGACAGGGGGCAACTCTGGGGCCAACGTCCTGACTTTC. Its protein product is CATGTGGNSGANVLTF.